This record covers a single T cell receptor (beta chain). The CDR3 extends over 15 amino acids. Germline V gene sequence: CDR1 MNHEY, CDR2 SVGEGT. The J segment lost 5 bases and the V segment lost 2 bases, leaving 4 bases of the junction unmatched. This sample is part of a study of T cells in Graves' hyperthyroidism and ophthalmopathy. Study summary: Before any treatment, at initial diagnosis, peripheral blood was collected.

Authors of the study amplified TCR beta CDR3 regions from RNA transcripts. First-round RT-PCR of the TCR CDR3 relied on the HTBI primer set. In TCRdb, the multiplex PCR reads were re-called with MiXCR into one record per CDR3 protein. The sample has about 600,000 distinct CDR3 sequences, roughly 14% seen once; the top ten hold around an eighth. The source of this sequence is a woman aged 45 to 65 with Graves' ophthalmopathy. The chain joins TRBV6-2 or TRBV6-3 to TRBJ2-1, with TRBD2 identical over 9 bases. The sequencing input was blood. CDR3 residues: CASSYGGRAHNEQFF. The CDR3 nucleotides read TGTGCCAGCAGTTACGGCGGGAGGGCCCACAATGAGCAGTTCTTC.